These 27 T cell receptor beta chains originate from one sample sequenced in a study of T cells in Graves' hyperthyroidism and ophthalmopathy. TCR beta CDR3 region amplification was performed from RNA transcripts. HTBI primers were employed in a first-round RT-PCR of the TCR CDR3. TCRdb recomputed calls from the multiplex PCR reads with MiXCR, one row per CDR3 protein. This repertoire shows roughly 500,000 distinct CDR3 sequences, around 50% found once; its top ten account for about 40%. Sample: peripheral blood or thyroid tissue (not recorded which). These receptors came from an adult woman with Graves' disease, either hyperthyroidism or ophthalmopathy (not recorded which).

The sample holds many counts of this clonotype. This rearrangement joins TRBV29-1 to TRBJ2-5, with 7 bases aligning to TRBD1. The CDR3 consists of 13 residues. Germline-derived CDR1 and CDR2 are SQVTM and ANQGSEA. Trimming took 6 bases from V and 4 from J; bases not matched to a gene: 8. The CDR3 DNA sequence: TGCAGCGTCGGGATACAGGGGCGAGAGACCCAGTACTTC. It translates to CSVGIQGRETQYF.

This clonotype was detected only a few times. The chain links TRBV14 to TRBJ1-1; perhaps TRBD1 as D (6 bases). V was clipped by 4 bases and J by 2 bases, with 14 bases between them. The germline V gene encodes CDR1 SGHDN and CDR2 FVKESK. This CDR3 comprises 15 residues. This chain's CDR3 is CASSPPGQLNTEAFF. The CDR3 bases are TGTGCCAGCAGCCCACCAGGACAGCTAAACACTGAAGCTTTCTTT.

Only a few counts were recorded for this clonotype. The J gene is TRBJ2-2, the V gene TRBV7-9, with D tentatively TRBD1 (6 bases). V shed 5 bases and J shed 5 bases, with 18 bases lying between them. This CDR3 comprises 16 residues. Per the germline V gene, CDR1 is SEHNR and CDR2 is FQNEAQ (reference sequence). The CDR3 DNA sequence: TGTGCCAGCAGCCGCTTAGGGGGAGAAAGGACCGGGGAGCTGTTTTTT. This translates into CASSRLGGERTGELFF.

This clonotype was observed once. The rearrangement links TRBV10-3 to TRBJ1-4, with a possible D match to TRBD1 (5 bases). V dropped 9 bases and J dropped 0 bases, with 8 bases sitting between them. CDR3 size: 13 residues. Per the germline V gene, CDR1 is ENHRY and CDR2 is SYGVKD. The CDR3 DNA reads TGTGCCATATCAGGGACAACTAATGAAAAACTGTTTTTT. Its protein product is CAISGTTNEKLFF.

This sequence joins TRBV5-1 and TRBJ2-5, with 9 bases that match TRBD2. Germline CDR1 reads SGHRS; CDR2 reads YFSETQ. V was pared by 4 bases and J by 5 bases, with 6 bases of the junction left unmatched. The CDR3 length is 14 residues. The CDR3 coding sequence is TGCGCCAGCAGCCTTAGCGGGAGTCTGGAGACCCAGTACTTC. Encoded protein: CASSLSGSLETQYF.

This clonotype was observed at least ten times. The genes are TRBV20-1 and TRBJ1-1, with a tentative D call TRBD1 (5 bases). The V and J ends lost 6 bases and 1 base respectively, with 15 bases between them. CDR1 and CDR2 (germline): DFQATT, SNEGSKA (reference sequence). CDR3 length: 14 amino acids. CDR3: CSAKLSQENTEAFF. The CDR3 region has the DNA TGCAGTGCAAAATTGTCACAGGAGAACACTGAAGCTTTCTTT.

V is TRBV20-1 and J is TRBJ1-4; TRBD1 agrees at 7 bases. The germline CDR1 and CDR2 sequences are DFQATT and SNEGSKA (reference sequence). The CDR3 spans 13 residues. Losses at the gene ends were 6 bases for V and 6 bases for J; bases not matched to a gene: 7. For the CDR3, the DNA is TGCAGTGCACGTGGCACAGGGGATGAAAAACTGTTTTTT. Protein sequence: CSARGTGDEKLFF.

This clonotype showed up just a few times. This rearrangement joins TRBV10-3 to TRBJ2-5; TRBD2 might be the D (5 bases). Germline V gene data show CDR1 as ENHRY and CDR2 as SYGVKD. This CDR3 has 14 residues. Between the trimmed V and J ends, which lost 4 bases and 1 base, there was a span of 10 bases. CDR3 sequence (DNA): TGTGCCATCAGTGCTAGGGAGTTCCAAGAGACCCAGTACTTC. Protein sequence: CAISAREFQETQYF.

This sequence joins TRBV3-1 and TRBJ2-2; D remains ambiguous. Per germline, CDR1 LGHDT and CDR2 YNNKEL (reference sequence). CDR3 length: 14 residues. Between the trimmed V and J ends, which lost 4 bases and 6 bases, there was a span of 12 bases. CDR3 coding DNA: TGTGCCAGCAGCCGTATTAGCCCCGCCGGGGAGCTGTTTTTT. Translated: CASSRISPAGELFF.

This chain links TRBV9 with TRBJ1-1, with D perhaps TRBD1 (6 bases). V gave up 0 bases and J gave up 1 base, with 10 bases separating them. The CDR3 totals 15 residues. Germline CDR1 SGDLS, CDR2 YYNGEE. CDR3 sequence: CASSVASGANTEAFF. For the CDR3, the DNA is TGTGCCAGCAGCGTAGCATCAGGGGCGAACACTGAAGCTTTCTTT.

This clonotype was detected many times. CDR3 bases: TGTGCCAGCAGTAATGAGGGCCCCATGAACACTGAAGCTTTCTTT. Translated, it gives CASSNEGPMNTEAFF. This chain uses TRBV6-9 with TRBJ1-1; D uncertain. Per the germline V gene, CDR1 is MNHGY and CDR2 is SVAAGI. The CDR3 has 15 residues. V gave up 5 bases and J gave up 0 bases, with 13 bases separating them.

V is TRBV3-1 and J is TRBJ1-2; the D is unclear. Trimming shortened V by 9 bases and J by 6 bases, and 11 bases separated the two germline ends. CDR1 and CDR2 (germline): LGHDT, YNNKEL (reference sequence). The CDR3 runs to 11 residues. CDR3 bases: TGTGCCAGTCGGGCAGAGCATGGCTACACCTTC. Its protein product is CASRAEHGYTF. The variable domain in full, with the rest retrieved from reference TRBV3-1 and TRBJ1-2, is DTAVSQTPKYLVTQMGNDKSIKCEQNLGHDTMYWYKQDSKKFLKIMFSYNNKELIINETVPNRFSPKSPDKAHLNLHINSLELGDSAVYFCASRAEHGYTFGSGTRLTVV.

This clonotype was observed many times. The chain's CDR3 is CASSRGVNYGYTF. DNA of the CDR3: TGTGCCAGCTCACGGGGGGTAAACTATGGCTACACCTTC. J is TRBJ1-2 and V is TRBV7-9; tentative D call: TRBD1 (5 bases). Trimming removed 8 bases at V and 2 bases at J, with 12 bases between. This CDR3 is built from 13 residues. Looked up from germline, CDR1 is SEHNR and CDR2 is FQNEAQ (reference sequence).

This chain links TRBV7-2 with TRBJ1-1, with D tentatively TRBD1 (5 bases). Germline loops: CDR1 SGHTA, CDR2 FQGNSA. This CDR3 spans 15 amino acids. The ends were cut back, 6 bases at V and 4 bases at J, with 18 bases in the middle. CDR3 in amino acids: CASSEAGLIRTEAFF. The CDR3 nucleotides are TGTGCCAGCAGTGAAGCGGGACTCATACGCACTGAAGCTTTCTTT.

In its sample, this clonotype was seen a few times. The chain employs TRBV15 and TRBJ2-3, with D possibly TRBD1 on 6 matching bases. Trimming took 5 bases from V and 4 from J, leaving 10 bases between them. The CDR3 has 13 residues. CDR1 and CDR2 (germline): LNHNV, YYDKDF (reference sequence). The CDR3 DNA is TGTGCCACCAGCCGGGGACAACCAGATACGCAGTATTTT. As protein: CATSRGQPDTQYF.

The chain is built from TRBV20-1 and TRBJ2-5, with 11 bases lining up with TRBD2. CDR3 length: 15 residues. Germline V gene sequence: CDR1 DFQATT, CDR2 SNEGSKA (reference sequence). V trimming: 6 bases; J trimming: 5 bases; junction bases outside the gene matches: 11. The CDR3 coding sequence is TGCAGTGCCCCGTCACTAGCGGGAGTTGAGGAGACCCAGTACTTC. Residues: CSAPSLAGVEETQYF.

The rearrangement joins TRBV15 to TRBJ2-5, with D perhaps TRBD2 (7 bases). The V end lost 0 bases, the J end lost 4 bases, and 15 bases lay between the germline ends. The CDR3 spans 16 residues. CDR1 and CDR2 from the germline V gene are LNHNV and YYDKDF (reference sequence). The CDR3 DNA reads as TGTGCCACCAGCAGAGACCTGGCGGGGGCTGGAGAGACCCAGTACTTC. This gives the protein CATSRDLAGAGETQYF. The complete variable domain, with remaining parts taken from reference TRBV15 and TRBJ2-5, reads DAMVIQNPRYQVTQFGKPVTLSCSQTLNHNVMYWYQQKSSQAPKLLFHYYDKDFNNEADTPDNFQSRRPNTSFCFLDIRSPGLGDTAMYLCATSRDLAGAGETQYFGPGTRLLVL.

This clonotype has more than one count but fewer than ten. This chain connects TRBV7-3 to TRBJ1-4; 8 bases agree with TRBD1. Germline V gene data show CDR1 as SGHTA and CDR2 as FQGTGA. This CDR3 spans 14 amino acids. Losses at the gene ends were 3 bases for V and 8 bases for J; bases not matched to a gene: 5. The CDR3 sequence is CASSFWDRNEKLFF. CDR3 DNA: TGTGCCAGCAGCTTTTGGGACAGGAACGAAAAACTGTTTTTT. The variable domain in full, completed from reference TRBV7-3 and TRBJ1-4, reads GAGVSQTPSNKVTEKGKYVELRCDPISGHTALYWYRQSLGQGPEFLIYFQGTGAADDSGLPNDRFFAVRPEGSVSTLKIQRTERGDSAVYLCASSFWDRNEKLFFGSGTQLSVL.

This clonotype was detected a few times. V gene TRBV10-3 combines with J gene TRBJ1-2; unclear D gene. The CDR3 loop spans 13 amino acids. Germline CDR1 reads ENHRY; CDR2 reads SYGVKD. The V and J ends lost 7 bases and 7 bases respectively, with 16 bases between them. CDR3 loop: CAITPQEGGGYTF. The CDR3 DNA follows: TGTGCCATCACCCCCCAGGAGGGCGGTGGCTACACCTTC.

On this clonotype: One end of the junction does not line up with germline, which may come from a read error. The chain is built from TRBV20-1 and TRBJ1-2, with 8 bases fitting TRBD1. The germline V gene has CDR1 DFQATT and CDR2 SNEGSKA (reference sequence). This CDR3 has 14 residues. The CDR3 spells CSARVRQGYYSYTF. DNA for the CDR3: TGCAGTGCTAGAGTAAGACAGGGGTACTATAGCTACACCTTC.

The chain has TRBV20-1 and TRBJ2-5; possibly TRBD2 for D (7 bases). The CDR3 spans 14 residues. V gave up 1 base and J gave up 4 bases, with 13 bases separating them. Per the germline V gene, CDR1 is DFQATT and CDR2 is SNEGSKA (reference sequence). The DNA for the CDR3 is TGCAGTGCTAGAGCGGGGGGCTGGGGAGAGACCCAGTACTTC. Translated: CSARAGGWGETQYF.

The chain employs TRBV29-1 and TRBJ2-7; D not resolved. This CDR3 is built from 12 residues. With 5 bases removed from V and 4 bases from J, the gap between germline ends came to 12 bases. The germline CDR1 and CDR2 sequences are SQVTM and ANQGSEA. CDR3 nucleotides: TGCAGCGTTTTCGGGTTGGGGTACGAGCAGTACTTC. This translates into CSVFGLGYEQYF.

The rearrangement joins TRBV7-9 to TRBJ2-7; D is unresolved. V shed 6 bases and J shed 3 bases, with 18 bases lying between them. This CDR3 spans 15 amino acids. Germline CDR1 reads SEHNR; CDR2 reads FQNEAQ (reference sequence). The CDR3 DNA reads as TGTGCCAGCAGTTACGGGCGGCAGGCGAACTACGAGCAGTACTTC. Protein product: CASSYGRQANYEQYF. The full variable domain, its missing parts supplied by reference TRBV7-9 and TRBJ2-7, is DTGVSQNPRHKITKRGQNVTFRCDPISEHNRLYWYRQTLGQGPEFLTYFQNEAQLEKSRLLSDRFSAERPKGSFSTLEIQRTEQGDSAMYLCASSYGRQANYEQYFGPGTRLTVT.

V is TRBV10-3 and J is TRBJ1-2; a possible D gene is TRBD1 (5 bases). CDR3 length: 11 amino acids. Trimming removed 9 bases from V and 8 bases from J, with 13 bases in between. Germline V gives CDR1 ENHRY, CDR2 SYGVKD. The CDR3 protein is CAMGLPQGYTF. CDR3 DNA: TGTGCCATGGGACTGCCCCAAGGCTACACCTTC.

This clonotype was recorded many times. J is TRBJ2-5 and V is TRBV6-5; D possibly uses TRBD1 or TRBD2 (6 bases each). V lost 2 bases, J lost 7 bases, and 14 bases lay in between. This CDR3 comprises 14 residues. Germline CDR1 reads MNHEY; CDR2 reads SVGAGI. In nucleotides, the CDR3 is TGTGCCAGCAGTTACCCGCAAAGGGGGGCGACCCAGTACTTC. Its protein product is CASSYPQRGATQYF.

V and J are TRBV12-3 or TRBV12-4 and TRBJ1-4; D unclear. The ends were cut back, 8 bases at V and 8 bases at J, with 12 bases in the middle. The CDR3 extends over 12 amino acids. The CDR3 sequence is CASGSIGEKLFF. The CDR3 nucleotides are TGTGCCAGCGGTTCTATCGGGGAAAAACTGTTTTTT.

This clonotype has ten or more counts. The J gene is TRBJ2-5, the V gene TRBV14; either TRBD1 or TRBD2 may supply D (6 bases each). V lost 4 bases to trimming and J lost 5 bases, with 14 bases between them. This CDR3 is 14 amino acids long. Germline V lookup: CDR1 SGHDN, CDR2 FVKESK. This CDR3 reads CASSPKGGAETQYF. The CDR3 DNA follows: TGTGCCAGCAGCCCGAAGGGGGGCGCGGAGACCCAGTACTTC.